This T cell receptor beta chain came from a study of blood T cell repertoires in COVID-19. The CDR3 has 14 residues if both end residues are counted. Germline V gene sequence: CDR1 SGHKS, CDR2 YYEKEE (reference sequence). Sequencing was performed with immunoSEQ multiplex PCR; in TCRdb, only in-frame clones are kept and a portion is missing. The sample lists approximately 400,000 clones, approximately 90% occurring once. As to this clone: The DNA is left out, because the CDR3 cannot be placed on it with certainty; the CDR3 is given as TCRdb lists it.

The sequenced sample consisted of PBMCs or T cells enriched from blood (not recorded which). The clonotype comes from a young woman who had recovered from COVID-19. The chain recombines TRBV5-5 with TRBJ1-4. The CDR3 protein is CASSLVRFGEKLFF.